This TCR beta chain is from a study of blood T cell repertoires in COVID-19. Study as a whole: COVID-19 samples, acute and convalescent, were from the United States, Italy and Spain. PBMCs, B-cell-depleted T cells, or T cells provided the cDNA or gDNA that made up the material.

This clone came up a few times. Original data processing: Amplification of reference gene primers provided the estimated nucleated cell counts. The assay was immunoSEQ multiplex PCR, and TCRdb's table has in-frame clones only and misses some. V and J calls plus clone size are reproduced from that table; the DNA served to infer D and trimming. The sample holds 450,000 or so clones, 70% to 90% seen once. Those enrolled in Seattle joined during active infection and were followed longitudinally afterward. Sequencing was performed on peripheral blood. The TCR was taken from a man younger than 35 with COVID-19, enrolled during active disease.

The CDR3 loop is CASSLELRGTGKDTQYF. In DNA, the CDR3 is TGCGCCAGCAGCTTGGAACTAAGAGGGACAGGGAAAGATACGCAGTATTTT. The chain combines TRBV5-1 with TRBJ2-3; the match to TRBD1 covers 9 bases. Germline trimming cut 0 bases from V and 5 bases from J; bases unmatched to any gene: 10. Germline V gene sequence: CDR1 SGHRS, CDR2 YFSETQ. This CDR3 has 17 amino acids.